This T cell receptor beta chain was captured in a study of T-cell memory formation after mild COVID-19. The study, taken as a whole, reports: Shrinking CD4+ clones were chiefly CM and EM; CD8+ ones were chiefly EMRA.

CDR3 length equals 13 residues. Germline V gene data show CDR1 as SGHTA and CDR2 as FQGNSA. Trimming at V came to 5 bases and at J to 2 bases, leaving 2 bases not matched to a gene. This clonotype was counted many times. Antigen specificity is unknown. Constant-segment primers served in 5'RACE that generated TCR alpha and TCR beta cDNA libraries bearing sample barcodes and UMIs. Via MiXCR, TCRdb re-called the 5' RACE reads, giving one row per CDR3 protein. The sample consists of 200,000 to 300,000 distinct CDR3 sequences, over 15% of them appearing once. Specimen: PBMCs or a T cell subset sorted from them (not recorded which). This TCR derives from a young man who had mild COVID-19 (a few samples of this study predate the infection). Cell type and time point are not known. The rearrangement links TRBV7-2 to TRBJ1-2, with 7 nucleotides matching TRBD1. The CDR3 nucleotides are TGTGCCAGCAGCCCGGGACAGAACTATGGCTACACCTTC. This codes for CASSPGQNYGYTF.